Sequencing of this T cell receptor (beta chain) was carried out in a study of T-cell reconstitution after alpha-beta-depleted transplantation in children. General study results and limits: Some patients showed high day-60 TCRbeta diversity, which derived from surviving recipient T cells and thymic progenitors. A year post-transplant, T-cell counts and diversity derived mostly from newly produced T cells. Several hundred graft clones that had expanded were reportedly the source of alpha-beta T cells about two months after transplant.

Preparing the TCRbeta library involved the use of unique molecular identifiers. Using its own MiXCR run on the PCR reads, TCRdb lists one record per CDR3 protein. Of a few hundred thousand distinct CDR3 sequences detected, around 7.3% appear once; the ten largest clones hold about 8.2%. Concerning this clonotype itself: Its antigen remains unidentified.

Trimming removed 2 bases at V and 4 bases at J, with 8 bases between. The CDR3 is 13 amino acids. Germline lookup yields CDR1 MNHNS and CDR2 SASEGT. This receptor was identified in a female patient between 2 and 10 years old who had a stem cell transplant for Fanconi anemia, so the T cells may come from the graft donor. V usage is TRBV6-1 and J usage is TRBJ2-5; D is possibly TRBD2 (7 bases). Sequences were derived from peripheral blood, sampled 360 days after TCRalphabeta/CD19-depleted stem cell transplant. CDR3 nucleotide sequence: TGTGCCAGCAGTGAAAGGGGGGGAGAGACCCAGTACTTC. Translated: CASSERGGETQYF.